The 27 T cell receptor beta chains below were found in one sample sequenced in a study of shared T cell receptors in the human thymus. This table comes from immunoSEQ multiplex PCR, and its TCRdb copy is limited to in-frame clones, with some not included. This table has about 660,000 clones, around 87% appearing once. In addition, the sample was reused for a study of human thymus T cells.

The sample consisted of thymocytes. These receptors came from a boy under two years old with a congenital heart defect.

The V and J genes are TRBV9 and TRBJ2-7; 7 bases align to TRBD1. There are 14 residues in the CDR3. The trim removed 3 bases at V and 1 base at J, leaving 4 bases unmatched. Germline V gives CDR1 SGDLS, CDR2 YYNGEE. DNA for the CDR3: TGTGCCAGCAGCGCGGGGACAGAGTCCTACGAGCAGTACTTC. It yields the protein CASSAGTESYEQYF.

This chain joins TRBV5-8 and TRBJ2-2; D uncertain. The CDR3 sequence is 16 residues long. The V end was cut by 0 bases, the J end by 1 base, with 10 bases between. Looked up from germline, CDR1 is SGHTS and CDR2 is YDEGEE. CDR3 in DNA: TGTGCCAGCAGCTTGGTTTTCGCAGGGAACACCGGGGAGCTGTTTTTT. Residues: CASSLVFAGNTGELFF.

This chain connects TRBV2 to TRBJ1-2; D is unresolved. The length of the CDR3 is 12 residues. CDR1 SNHLY and CDR2 FYNNEI come from the germline V gene. V lost 5 bases to trimming and J lost 4 bases, with 8 bases between them. The DNA of the CDR3 is TGTGCCAGCAGTCCCCCCGGCTATGGCTACACCTTC. Protein product: CASSPPGYGYTF.

A word on this clone: This CDR3 is also generated by other DNA sequences in the sample. The chain employs TRBV7-2 and TRBJ2-7, with 9 bases aligning to TRBD2. V shed 1 base, J shed 2 bases, and the junction held 3 bases outside the gene matches. The CDR3 has 15 amino acids. Germline V gene sequence: CDR1 SGHTA, CDR2 FQGNSA. CDR3 sequence: CASSLVLAGTYEQYF. The CDR3 DNA reads as TGTGCCAGCAGCTTAGTTCTAGCGGGAACCTACGAGCAGTACTTC.

V gene TRBV4-3 combines with J gene TRBJ2-5, with 10 positions matching TRBD2. J gave up 5 bases and V 1 base, and 10 bases lay outside the gene matches. CDR3 length equals 17 residues. In germline, CDR1 is LGHNA, CDR2 YSLEER. DNA for the CDR3: TGCGCCAGCAGCCAAGGAGCAGCGGGGGGGCGGGGGGAGACCCAGTACTTC. Translating it yields CASSQGAAGGRGETQYF.

V gene TRBV7-9 combines with J gene TRBJ1-1, with 8 nucleotides matching TRBD1. Germline V CDR1 and CDR2: SEHNR, FQNEAQ (reference sequence). This CDR3 has 13 residues. V dropped 4 bases and J dropped 11; count of bases not matched to a gene: 9. The CDR3 bases are TGTGCCAGCAGCTCCCAGGGGGCGGTTGAGGCTTTCTTT. Protein product: CASSSQGAVEAFF.

The chain employs TRBV29-1 and TRBJ2-1; TRBD2 matches 9 bases. Germline CDR1 is SQVTM and CDR2 is ANQGSEA. V trimming: 6 bases; J trimming: 4 bases; junction bases outside the gene matches: 10. The CDR3 has 15 amino acids. CDR3 region: CSVSRGREGYNEQFF. CDR3 bases: TGCAGCGTCAGCCGGGGGCGGGAGGGATACAATGAGCAGTTCTTC.

This sequence joins TRBV28 and TRBJ1-5; 7 bases map to TRBD1. CDR1 is MDHEN, CDR2 SYDVKM, per germline. V was pared by 5 bases and J by 6 bases, with 16 bases of the junction left unmatched. CDR3 length equals 17 residues. CDR3 amino acids: CASSRHNRGKKGQPQHF. The CDR3 region has the DNA TGTGCCAGCAGTCGACACAACAGGGGAAAAAAGGGTCAGCCCCAGCATTTT.

This clone was counted between two and nine times. The V call is TRBV30, the J call TRBJ1-3, with a tentative D call TRBD1 (5 bases). The CDR3 totals 13 residues. Germline V CDR1 and CDR2: GTSNPN, SVGIG (reference sequence). The DNA of the CDR3 is TGTACATGCTACGGGGGCTCTGGAAACACCATATATTTT. It specifies CTCYGGSGNTIYF.

The chain has TRBV29-1 and TRBJ2-7; D is uncertain. The germline gives CDR1 SQVTM, CDR2 ANQGSEA. This CDR3 is built from 13 residues. V dropped 4 bases and J dropped 0 bases, with 10 bases sitting between them. As DNA, the CDR3 is TGCAGCGTTGGCGACAAGCTCTCCTACGAGCAGTACTTC. Protein product: CSVGDKLSYEQYF.

The chain couples TRBV5-1 to TRBJ2-5; possible D gene TRBD2, 5 bases. Trimming took 0 bases from V and 5 from J, leaving 14 bases between them. This CDR3 is 15 amino acids long. Germline CDR1 and CDR2: SGHRS and YFSETQ. This CDR3 reads CASSLEFAGAETQYF. CDR3 sequence (DNA): TGCGCCAGCAGCTTGGAATTTGCGGGCGCGGAGACCCAGTACTTC.

The chain has TRBV19 and TRBJ1-5; 10 bases line up with TRBD1. The CDR3 runs to 20 residues. Germline assignment: CDR1 LNHDA and CDR2 SQIVND (reference sequence). The V segment lost 3 bases and the J segment 1 base; nucleotides outside the gene matches: 15. Here the CDR3 DNA reads TGTGCCAGTAGTATCTCGGTTCCGGGACAGGGGACCCTCAGCAATCAGCCCCAGCATTTT. Translated: CASSISVPGQGTLSNQPQHF. Full variable domain (rest looked up from reference TRBV19 and TRBJ1-5): DGGITQSPKYLFRKEGQNVTLSCEQNLNHDAMYWYRQDPGQGLRLIYYSQIVNDFQKGDIAEGYSVSREKKESFPLTVTSAQKNPTAFYLCASSISVPGQGTLSNQPQHFGDGTRLSIL.

V gene TRBV4-3 combines with J gene TRBJ2-4; maybe TRBD2 (5 bases). Germline assignment: CDR1 LGHNA and CDR2 YSLEER. Trimming took off 0 bases at V and 6 bases at J, with 18 bases between the two ends. There are 17 residues in the CDR3. The DNA of the CDR3 is TGCGCCAGCAGCCAAGAGGGGTATGGCGAGGGTTTAAACATTCAGTACTTC. This encodes CASSQEGYGEGLNIQYF.

This sequence joins TRBV7-6 and TRBJ2-7, with D possibly matching TRBD1 (5 bases). This CDR3 has 17 amino acids. Germline V gene lookup returns CDR1 SGHVS and CDR2 FNYEAQ. V gave up 2 bases and J gave up 0 bases, with 17 bases separating them. Here the CDR3 DNA reads TGTGCCAGCAGCTTAAAATTTGGGGCGGTCGGCTCCTACGAGCAGTACTTC. This codes for CASSLKFGAVGSYEQYF.

The chain has TRBV5-4 and TRBJ1-1, with 10 bases matching TRBD1. The CDR3 is 14 amino acids. V trimming: 3 bases; J trimming: 4 bases; junction bases outside the gene matches: 3. Per germline, CDR1 SGHNT and CDR2 YYREEE (reference sequence). The CDR3 DNA reads as TGTGCCAGCAGCTCGTGGGACAGGGGCACTGAAGCTTTCTTT. This encodes CASSSWDRGTEAFF. Full variable domain (missing parts from reference TRBV5-4 and TRBJ1-1): ETGVTQSPTHLIKTRGQQVTLRCSSQSGHNTVSWYQQALGQGPQFIFQYYREEENGRGNFPPRFSGLQFPNYSSELNVNALELDDSALYLCASSSWDRGTEAFFGQGTRLTVV.

This chain links TRBV7-3 with TRBJ2-3; D is possibly TRBD1 (6 bases). Between the trimmed V and J ends, which lost 1 base and 3 bases, there was a span of 8 bases. The CDR3 sequence is 14 residues long. Germline V gene data show CDR1 as SGHTA and CDR2 as FQGTGA. Here the CDR3 DNA reads TGTGCCAGCAGCTTAAACAGGGTTACAGATACGCAGTATTTT. Translation gives CASSLNRVTDTQYF.

This clone was observed a handful of times. This chain joins TRBV6-4 and TRBJ2-1, with 10 bases aligning to TRBD2. V lost 2 bases and J lost 8; bases outside the gene matches: 9. The CDR3 covers 16 residues. In germline, CDR1 is MRHNA, CDR2 SNTAGT. The CDR3 loop reads CASSDGASGSPDEQFF. CDR3 nucleotide sequence: TGTGCCAGCAGTGACGGGGCTAGCGGGAGTCCGGATGAGCAGTTCTTC.

The rearrangement uses TRBV14 and TRBJ1-1; D unclear. Deletions cut 0 bases from V and 3 bases from J, with 14 bases between. Germline loops: CDR1 SGHDN, CDR2 FVKESK. CDR3 length: 16 residues. The CDR3 protein is CASSQERSWEDTEAFF. The CDR3 bases are TGTGCCAGCAGCCAAGAGAGGTCATGGGAGGACACTGAAGCTTTCTTT.

J is TRBJ1-2 and V is TRBV27, with D possibly being TRBD1 (5 bases). The CDR3 has 16 residues. Germline CDR1 and CDR2: MNHEY and SMNVEV (reference sequence). V was trimmed by 3 bases and J by 4 bases, leaving 18 bases between them. The CDR3 region has the DNA TGTGCCAGCAGTTTGGGAGATGGGAGGGGAGCCTATGGCTACACCTTC. Its protein product is CASSLGDGRGAYGYTF.

V usage is TRBV19 and J usage is TRBJ2-7; 9 bases fit TRBD1. V dropped 3 bases and J dropped 6; count of bases not matched to a gene: 9. This CDR3 contains 15 residues. CDR1 is LNHDA, CDR2 SQIVND, per germline (reference sequence). CDR3 sequence reads: CASSIAGTGFREQYF. The CDR3 nucleotides are TGTGCCAGTAGTATTGCCGGGACAGGGTTTCGCGAGCAGTACTTC.

This sequence joins TRBV4-2 and TRBJ2-1; 9 nucleotides line up with TRBD2. Trimming removed 6 bases from V and 7 bases from J; junction bases left unmatched: 13. The germline V gene has CDR1 LGHNA and CDR2 YNFKEQ. CDR3 length: 16 amino acids. The CDR3 coding sequence is TGTGCCAGCAGGTTAGGTAGGGGACTAGCAGGTAATGAGCAGTTCTTC. Amino acid sequence: CASRLGRGLAGNEQFF.

The chain employs TRBV7-8 and TRBJ2-5; the D is unclear. The CDR3 sequence is 13 residues long. V lost 1 base and J 3 bases, leaving 6 bases between the germline ends. From germline, CDR1 is SGHVS and CDR2 FQNEAQ. CDR3 bases: TGTGCCAGCAGCTTAGAGGCGGAAGAGACCCAGTACTTC. Protein: CASSLEAEETQYF. Variable domain in full (rest from reference TRBV7-8 and TRBJ2-5): GAGVSQSPRYKVAKRGQDVALRCDPISGHVSLFWYQQALGQGPEFLTYFQNEAQLDKSGLPSDRFFAERPEGSVSTLKIQRTQQEDSAVYLCASSLEAEETQYFGPGTRLLVL.

V and J are TRBV5-4 and TRBJ2-1, with a tentative D call TRBD2 (6 bases). Per germline, CDR1 SGHNT and CDR2 YYREEE (reference sequence). The CDR3 loop spans 16 amino acids. V shed 4 bases and J shed 4 bases, with 18 bases lying between them. The DNA of the CDR3 is TGTGCCAGCAGCCGGCCTTCGCTAGCGATTTACAATGAGCAGTTCTTC. Encoded protein: CASSRPSLAIYNEQFF.

The rearrangement joins TRBV27 to TRBJ1-1; D possibly corresponds to TRBD1 (6 bases). Between the trimmed V and J ends, which lost 8 bases and 4 bases, there was a span of 14 bases. This CDR3 contains 13 residues. From germline, CDR1 is MNHEY and CDR2 SMNVEV (reference sequence). The CDR3 is CASSVRGTTEAFF. The CDR3 coding sequence is TGTGCCAGCTCGGTAAGGGGGACCACTGAAGCTTTCTTT.

This clone was counted once. The J gene is TRBJ1-5, the V gene TRBV7-2; D might be TRBD1 (6 bases). The CDR3 runs 15 residues. The V end lost 5 bases, the J end lost 3 bases, and 14 bases lay between the germline ends. Germline CDR1 SGHTA, CDR2 FQGNSA. The CDR3 region has the DNA TGTGCCAGCAGCCCGGACAGCAGACTCAATCAGCCCCAGCATTTT. It is translated as CASSPDSRLNQPQHF.

This clone has a handful of counts. The rearrangement joins TRBV28 to TRBJ1-6, with 7 bases that match TRBD1. Looked up from germline, CDR1 is MDHEN and CDR2 is SYDVKM. The CDR3 sequence is 15 residues long. The trim removed 3 bases at V and 9 bases at J, leaving 8 bases unmatched. CDR3 loop: CASSFHRGRISPLHF. The CDR3 DNA reads as TGTGCCAGCAGTTTTCACAGGGGAAGGATTTCACCCCTCCACTTT.

In this sample, this clone turned up once. This sequence joins TRBV28 and TRBJ1-4, with D possibly being TRBD1 (6 bases). Germline values: CDR1 MDHEN, CDR2 SYDVKM. The V gene lost 8 bases and the J gene lost 13 bases, with 20 bases spanning the gap. The CDR3 is 13 residues long. The CDR3 nucleotides are TGTGCCAGCCGTTCACAGGGTGAGGAAGGACTGTTTTTT. It encodes CASRSQGEEGLFF. The full variable domain, completed using reference TRBV28 and TRBJ1-4, is DVKVTQSSRYLVKRTGEKVFLECVQDMDHENMFWYRQDPGLGLRLIYFSYDVKMKEKGDIPEGYSVSREKKERFSLILESASTNQTSMYLCASRSQGEEGLFFGSGTQLSVL.